This TCR beta chain is from a study of CD8+CD57+ T cells in acquired aplastic anemia. Study information: Sorted cells (CD4+ and CD8+) yielded DNA amounts that averaged approximately 3.1 ug.

Patients picked for sequencing had shown CD8+CD57+ cell expansion detected by flow cytometry. Each patient had severe acquired aplastic anemia. Patients were therapy-naive when their blood was sampled. The germline CDR1 and CDR2 sequences are SGHAT and FQDESV (reference sequence). The CDR3 is made up of 16 amino acids. The V end lost 8 bases, the J end lost 1 base, and 19 bases lay between the germline ends. The TCR beta profiling, which covered VDJ combination and CDR3 sequence, was carried out using genomic DNA as the template. TCRdb re-analysed the reads in MiXCR, keeping a single row per CDR3 protein. The table lists fewer than 85,000 distinct CDR3 sequences, just over 70% of them singletons.

The V and J genes are TRBV11-1 and TRBJ2-3; the D is unclear. Sequenced material: sorted CD4+, CD8+, or CD8+CD57+ T cells (not recorded which) from PBMCs. The receptor comes from a human donor with aplastic anemia. The CDR3 loop is CASGNVLGLRTDTQYF. The DNA for the CDR3 is TGTGCCAGCGGAAATGTCTTGGGTCTCCGCACAGATACGCAGTATTTT.